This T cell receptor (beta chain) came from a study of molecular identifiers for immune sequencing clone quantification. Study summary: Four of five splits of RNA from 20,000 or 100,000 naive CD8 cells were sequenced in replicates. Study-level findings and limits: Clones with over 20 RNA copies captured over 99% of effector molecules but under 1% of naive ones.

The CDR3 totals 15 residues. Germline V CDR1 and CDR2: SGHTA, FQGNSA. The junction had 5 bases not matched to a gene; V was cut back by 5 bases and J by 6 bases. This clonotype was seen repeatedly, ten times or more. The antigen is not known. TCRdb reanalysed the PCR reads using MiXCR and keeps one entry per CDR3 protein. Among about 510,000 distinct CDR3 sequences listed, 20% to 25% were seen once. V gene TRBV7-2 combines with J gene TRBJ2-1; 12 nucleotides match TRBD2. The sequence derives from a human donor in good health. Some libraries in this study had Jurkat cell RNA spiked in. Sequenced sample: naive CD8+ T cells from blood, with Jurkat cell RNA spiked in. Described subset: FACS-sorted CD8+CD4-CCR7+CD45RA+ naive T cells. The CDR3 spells CASSRLAGVLNEQFF. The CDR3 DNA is TGTGCCAGCAGCCGACTAGCGGGAGTTCTCAATGAGCAGTTCTTC.